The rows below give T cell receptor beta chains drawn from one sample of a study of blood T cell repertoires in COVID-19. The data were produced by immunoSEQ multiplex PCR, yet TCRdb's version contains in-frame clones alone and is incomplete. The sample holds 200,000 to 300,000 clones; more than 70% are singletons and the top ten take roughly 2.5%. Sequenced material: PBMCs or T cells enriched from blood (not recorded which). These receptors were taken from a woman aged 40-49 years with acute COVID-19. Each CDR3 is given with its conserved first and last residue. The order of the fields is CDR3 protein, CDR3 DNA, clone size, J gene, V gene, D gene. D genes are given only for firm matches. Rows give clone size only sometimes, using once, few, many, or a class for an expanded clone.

CDR3 protein: CASSPGGPQDTQYF
CDR3 DNA: TGTGCCAGCAGCCCGGGGGGGCCTCAAGATACGCAGTATTTT
clone size: -
J gene: TRBJ2-3
V gene: TRBV27
D gene: TRBD2

CDR3 protein: CATSDPMGQNSYNEQFF
CDR3 DNA: TGTGCCACCAGTGATCCCATGGGCCAGAACTCCTACAATGAGCAGTTCTTC
clone size: -
J gene: TRBJ2-1
V gene: TRBV24-1
D gene: -

CDR3 protein: CASSSRSRGGRGETQYF
CDR3 DNA: TGTGCCAGCAGCTCGCGCTCTCGGGGGGGCCGAGGGGAGACCCAGTACTTC
clone size: once
J gene: TRBJ2-5
V gene: TRBV9
D gene: TRBD2

CDR3 protein: CASSPVAGRADTQYF
CDR3 DNA: TGTGCCAGCAGCCCAGTTGCGGGCCGCGCGGATACGCAGTATTTT
clone size: -
J gene: TRBJ2-3
V gene: TRBV7-9
D gene: -

CDR3 protein: CASSLGAGGSHETQYF
CDR3 DNA: TGTGCCAGCAGCTTAGGAGCGGGGGGGTCCCACGAGACCCAGTACTTC
clone size: -
J gene: TRBJ2-5
V gene: TRBV7-6
D gene: TRBD2

CDR3 protein: CASSLGLAGGPTTKNIQYF
CDR3 DNA: TGTGCCAGCAGCTTAGGACTAGCGGGAGGGCCGACAACCAAAAACATTCAGTACTTC
clone size: -
J gene: TRBJ2-4
V gene: TRBV11-3
D gene: TRBD2

CDR3 protein: CASSEAEGGVGQPQHF
CDR3 DNA: TGTGCCAGCAGCGAGGCAGAAGGGGGCGTTGGTCAGCCCCAGCATTTT
clone size: -
J gene: TRBJ1-5
V gene: TRBV9
D gene: TRBD1

CDR3 protein: CASRGQATEAFF
CDR3 DNA: TGTGCCAGCAGGGGGCAGGCCACTGAAGCTTTCTTT
clone size: -
J gene: TRBJ1-1
V gene: TRBV5-4
D gene: -

CDR3 protein: CASGGVEAFF
CDR3 DNA: TGTGCCAGCGGAGGGGTTGAAGCTTTCTTT
clone size: -
J gene: TRBJ1-1
V gene: TRBV6-5
D gene: -

CDR3 protein: CASSFSLGAYEQYF
CDR3 DNA: TGTGCCAGCAGCTTTTCTTTAGGGGCCTACGAGCAGTACTTC
clone size: -
J gene: TRBJ2-7
V gene: TRBV3-1/TRBV3-2
D gene: -

CDR3 protein: CASSNQGVLGYTF
CDR3 DNA: TGTGCCAGCAGTAATCAGGGGGTCTTAGGCTACACCTTC
clone size: -
J gene: TRBJ1-2
V gene: TRBV12-3/TRBV12-4
D gene: TRBD1

CDR3 protein: CASSYSKGRGGETQYF
CDR3 DNA: TGTGCCAGCAGTTACTCAAAGGGCCGAGGGGGCGAGACCCAGTACTTC
clone size: -
J gene: TRBJ2-5
V gene: TRBV6-5
D gene: TRBD1

CDR3 protein: CASSEPGQGTTQHF
CDR3 DNA: TGTGCCAGCAGCGAACCGGGACAGGGGACGACCCAGCATTTT
clone size: -
J gene: TRBJ1-5
V gene: TRBV21-1
D gene: -

CDR3 protein: CASGLEGVLNTEAFF
CDR3 DNA: TGTGCTAGTGGTTTGGAAGGGGTTCTTAACACTGAAGCTTTCTTT
clone size: -
J gene: TRBJ1-1
V gene: TRBV12-5
D gene: -

CDR3 protein: CASSPAGQAYGYTF
CDR3 DNA: TGTGCCAGTAGTCCCGCCGGACAGGCCTATGGCTACACCTTC
clone size: -
J gene: TRBJ1-2
V gene: TRBV19
D gene: TRBD1

CDR3 protein: CSASSPRDNEQFF
CDR3 DNA: TGCAGTGCCAGTTCCCCCAGGGACAATGAGCAGTTCTTC
clone size: -
J gene: TRBJ2-1
V gene: TRBV20-1
D gene: -

CDR3 protein: CASSWRPNDRFYGYTF
CDR3 DNA: TGTGCCAGCAGCTGGAGACCTAACGACCGATTCTATGGCTACACCTTC
clone size: -
J gene: TRBJ1-2
V gene: TRBV5-5
D gene: -

CDR3 protein: CASSSKTGTTDTQYF
CDR3 DNA: TGCGCCAGCAGCTCCAAGACAGGAACCACAGATACGCAGTATTTT
clone size: -
J gene: TRBJ2-3
V gene: TRBV5-1
D gene: -

CDR3 protein: CASSKARLAGGKTLWTDTQYF
CDR3 DNA: TGTGCCAGCAGCAAAGCCCGCCTAGCGGGAGGAAAGACGCTTTGGACAGATACGCAGTATTTT
clone size: -
J gene: TRBJ2-3
V gene: TRBV21-1
D gene: -

CDR3 protein: CASTPLTATNEKLFF
CDR3 DNA: TGTGCCAGCACCCCTCTGACAGCAACTAATGAAAAACTGTTTTTT
clone size: -
J gene: TRBJ1-4
V gene: TRBV6-5
D gene: -

CDR3 protein: CASTRDSYSNQPQHF
CDR3 DNA: TGTGCCAGCACACGAGACAGTTATAGCAATCAGCCCCAGCATTTT
clone size: -
J gene: TRBJ1-5
V gene: TRBV9
D gene: -

CDR3 protein: CASSRGTGALGEQYF
CDR3 DNA: TGTGCCAGCAGTCGGGGGACAGGCGCCTTGGGGGAGCAGTACTTC
clone size: -
J gene: TRBJ2-7
V gene: TRBV6-5
D gene: TRBD1

CDR3 protein: CASSPPGTGAYGYTF
CDR3 DNA: TGTGCCAGCTCACCACCGGGGACAGGGGCCTATGGCTACACCTTC
clone size: -
J gene: TRBJ1-2
V gene: TRBV18
D gene: TRBD1

CDR3 protein: CASTRDSSGNTIYF
CDR3 DNA: TGCGCCAGCACGAGGGACTCCTCTGGAAACACCATATATTTT
clone size: -
J gene: TRBJ1-3
V gene: TRBV5-1
D gene: -

CDR3 protein: CATSDPGLANQETQYF
CDR3 DNA: TGTGCCACCAGTGACCCGGGACTAGCGAACCAAGAGACCCAGTACTTC
clone size: -
J gene: TRBJ2-5
V gene: TRBV24-1
D gene: TRBD2

CDR3 protein: CAWSRETQYF
CDR3 DNA: TGTGCCTGGAGCCGAGAGACCCAGTACTTC
clone size: -
J gene: TRBJ2-5
V gene: TRBV30
D gene: -

CDR3 protein: CASSLEGGRRTDTQYF
CDR3 DNA: TGTGCCAGCAGCTTAGAGGGAGGGCGTCGCACAGATACGCAGTATTTT
clone size: once
J gene: TRBJ2-3
V gene: TRBV11-3
D gene: TRBD2

CDR3 protein: CASSLGWELGELFF
CDR3 DNA: TGTGCCAGCAGCTTGGGGTGGGAGTTAGGGGAGCTGTTTTTT
clone size: -
J gene: TRBJ2-2
V gene: TRBV5-4
D gene: -

CDR3 protein: CASSQETSGRYTGELFF
CDR3 DNA: TGTGCCAGCAGTCAAGAAACTAGCGGGAGATACACCGGGGAGCTGTTTTTT
clone size: -
J gene: TRBJ2-2
V gene: TRBV2
D gene: TRBD2

CDR3 protein: CASSLRTGPNEKLFF
CDR3 DNA: TGTGCCAGCAGCTTAAGGACAGGGCCTAATGAAAAACTGTTTTTT
clone size: -
J gene: TRBJ1-4
V gene: TRBV7-2
D gene: TRBD1

CDR3 protein: CASSPGQGINEKLFF
CDR3 DNA: TGCGCCAGCTCCCCTGGCCAGGGGATCAATGAAAAACTGTTTTTT
clone size: -
J gene: TRBJ1-4
V gene: TRBV5-1
D gene: -

CDR3 protein: CASSSPATNEKLFF
CDR3 DNA: TGCGCCAGCAGTTCCCCGGCAACTAATGAAAAACTGTTTTTT
clone size: -
J gene: TRBJ1-4
V gene: TRBV10-2
D gene: -

CDR3 protein: CASSGRGTISLETQYF
CDR3 DNA: TGTGCCAGCAGCGGGCGGGGGACCATCTCCTTAGAGACCCAGTACTTC
clone size: -
J gene: TRBJ2-5
V gene: TRBV9
D gene: TRBD2

CDR3 protein: CAIKRGNTEAFF
CDR3 DNA: TGTGCCATCAAAAGGGGGAACACTGAAGCTTTCTTT
clone size: -
J gene: TRBJ1-1
V gene: TRBV10-3
D gene: -

CDR3 protein: CASRQPTGDGSPLHF
CDR3 DNA: TGTGCCAGCAGGCAACCGACAGGGGATGGTTCACCCCTCCACTTT
clone size: -
J gene: TRBJ1-6
V gene: TRBV28
D gene: TRBD1

CDR3 protein: CASMRSGTYEQYF
CDR3 DNA: TGTGCCAGTATGCGTTCGGGGACTTACGAGCAGTACTTC
clone size: -
J gene: TRBJ2-7
V gene: TRBV19
D gene: -

CDR3 protein: CASGPMPGQGGETQYF
CDR3 DNA: TGTGCTAGTGGTCCCATGCCGGGACAGGGGGGGGAGACCCAGTACTTC
clone size: -
J gene: TRBJ2-5
V gene: TRBV12-5
D gene: TRBD1

CDR3 protein: CASSLRSDNSDEQYF
CDR3 DNA: TGTGCCAGCAGCTTGAGGTCTGACAATTCCGATGAGCAGTACTTC
clone size: -
J gene: TRBJ2-7
V gene: TRBV5-5
D gene: -

CDR3 protein: CASSVSDTSGKLFF
CDR3 DNA: TGTGCCAGCAGCGTGTCGGATACGTCGGGAAAACTGTTTTTT
clone size: -
J gene: TRBJ1-4
V gene: TRBV9
D gene: -

CDR3 protein: CASSASTTPGGSYNEQFF
CDR3 DNA: TGCGCCAGCAGCGCATCGACTACGCCCGGTGGCTCCTACAATGAGCAGTTCTTC
clone size: -
J gene: TRBJ2-1
V gene: TRBV5-1
D gene: -

CDR3 protein: CASSPGTGRNQPQHF
CDR3 DNA: TGTGCCAGCTCACCAGGGACAGGGAGAAATCAGCCCCAGCATTTT
clone size: -
J gene: TRBJ1-5
V gene: TRBV18
D gene: TRBD1

CDR3 protein: CSVEAPGGLGYTF
CDR3 DNA: TGCAGCGTTGAGGCGCCTGGCGGTCTGGGCTACACCTTC
clone size: -
J gene: TRBJ1-2
V gene: TRBV29-1
D gene: -

CDR3 protein: CASSSSGGTDTQYF
CDR3 DNA: TGCGCCAGCAGCTCTAGCGGGGGCACAGATACGCAGTATTTT
clone size: -
J gene: TRBJ2-3
V gene: TRBV5-1
D gene: TRBD2

CDR3 protein: CASSLLGLGYTF
CDR3 DNA: TGTGCCAGCAGCTTACTCGGGTTAGGCTACACCTTC
clone size: few
J gene: TRBJ1-2
V gene: TRBV11-3
D gene: -

CDR3 protein: CASSLTGGAGANVLTF
CDR3 DNA: TGTGCCAGCAGTTTAACAGGGGGCGCTGGGGCCAACGTCCTGACTTTC
clone size: -
J gene: TRBJ2-6
V gene: TRBV6-5
D gene: TRBD1

CDR3 protein: CSVAGTGGPNGGTEAFF
CDR3 DNA: TGCAGCGTGGCAGGGACAGGGGGTCCCAACGGGGGCACTGAAGCTTTCTTT
clone size: -
J gene: TRBJ1-1
V gene: TRBV29-1
D gene: TRBD1

CDR3 protein: CSASFAERGYTF
CDR3 DNA: TGCAGTGCTAGTTTCGCCGAGAGGGGCTACACCTTC
clone size: -
J gene: TRBJ1-2
V gene: TRBV20-1
D gene: -

CDR3 protein: CATSEGGYSNQPQHF
CDR3 DNA: TGTGCCACCAGTGAGGGGGGGTATAGCAATCAGCCCCAGCATTTT
clone size: -
J gene: TRBJ1-5
V gene: TRBV24-1
D gene: -

CDR3 protein: CASSFGSGRAEETQYF
CDR3 DNA: TGTGCCAGCAGCTTCGGTAGCGGGAGAGCGGAAGAGACCCAGTACTTC
clone size: -
J gene: TRBJ2-5
V gene: TRBV11-3
D gene: TRBD2

CDR3 protein: CASSDQRTYQETQYF
CDR3 DNA: TGTGCCAGCAGCGACCAAAGGACTTATCAAGAGACCCAGTACTTC
clone size: -
J gene: TRBJ2-5
V gene: TRBV2
D gene: -

CDR3 protein: CASDSIDSGNTIYF
CDR3 DNA: TGTGCCAGCGACAGCATAGATTCTGGAAACACCATATATTTT
clone size: -
J gene: TRBJ1-3
V gene: TRBV6-4
D gene: -

CDR3 protein: CATSPAVSTDTQYF
CDR3 DNA: TGCGCCACATCCCCCGCGGTTAGCACAGATACGCAGTATTTT
clone size: -
J gene: TRBJ2-3
V gene: TRBV5-1
D gene: -

CDR3 protein: CASSVVGPVNTGELFF
CDR3 DNA: TGTGCCAGCAGCGTAGTTGGGCCGGTGAACACCGGGGAGCTGTTTTTT
clone size: -
J gene: TRBJ2-2
V gene: TRBV9
D gene: -

CDR3 protein: CASSSRISGELFF
CDR3 DNA: TGTGCCAGCAGCTCGAGGATTTCCGGGGAGCTGTTTTTT
clone size: -
J gene: TRBJ2-2
V gene: TRBV7-2
D gene: -

CDR3 protein: CASSLFGRTDEKLFF
CDR3 DNA: TGCGCCAGCAGCTTGTTCGGACGGACTGATGAAAAACTGTTTTTT
clone size: -
J gene: TRBJ1-4
V gene: TRBV5-1
D gene: -

CDR3 protein: CASSPQANRGGTEAFF
CDR3 DNA: TGTGCCAGCTCACCCCAGGCGAACAGGGGGGGCACTGAAGCTTTCTTT
clone size: -
J gene: TRBJ1-1
V gene: TRBV18
D gene: TRBD1

CDR3 protein: CASSRLDRGGYEQYF
CDR3 DNA: TGTGCCAGCAGCAGACTGGACAGGGGCGGCTACGAGCAGTACTTC
clone size: -
J gene: TRBJ2-7
V gene: TRBV7-2
D gene: TRBD1

CDR3 protein: CASSTSDRGPYGYTF
CDR3 DNA: TGTGCCAGCAGCACCTCTGACAGGGGGCCGTATGGCTACACCTTC
clone size: -
J gene: TRBJ1-2
V gene: TRBV21-1
D gene: -